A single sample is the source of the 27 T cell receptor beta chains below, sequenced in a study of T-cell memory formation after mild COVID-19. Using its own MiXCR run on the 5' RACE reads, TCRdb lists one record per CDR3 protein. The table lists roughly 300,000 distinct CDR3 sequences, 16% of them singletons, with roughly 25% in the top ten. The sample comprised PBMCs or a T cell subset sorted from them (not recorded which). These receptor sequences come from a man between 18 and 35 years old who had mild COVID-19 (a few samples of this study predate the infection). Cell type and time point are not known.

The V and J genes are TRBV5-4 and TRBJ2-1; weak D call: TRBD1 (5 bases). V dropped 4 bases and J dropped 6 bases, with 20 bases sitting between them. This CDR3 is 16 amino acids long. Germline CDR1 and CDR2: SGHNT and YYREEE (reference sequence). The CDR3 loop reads CASSPILKGALNEQFF. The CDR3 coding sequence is TGTGCCAGCAGCCCGATTCTGAAAGGGGCCCTCAATGAGCAGTTCTTC.

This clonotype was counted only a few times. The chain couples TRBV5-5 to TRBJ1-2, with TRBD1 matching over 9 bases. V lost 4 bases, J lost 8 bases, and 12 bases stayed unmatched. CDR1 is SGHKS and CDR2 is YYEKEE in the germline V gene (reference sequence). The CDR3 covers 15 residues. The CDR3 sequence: CASSPDGQGLGGYTF. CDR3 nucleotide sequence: TGTGCCAGCAGCCCGGACGGACAGGGGTTAGGGGGCTACACCTTC.

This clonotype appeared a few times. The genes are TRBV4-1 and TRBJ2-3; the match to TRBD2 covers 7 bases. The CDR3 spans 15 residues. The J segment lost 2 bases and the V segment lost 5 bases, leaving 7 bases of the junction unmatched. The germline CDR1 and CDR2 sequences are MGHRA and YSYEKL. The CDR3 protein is CASSSAGMNTDTQYF. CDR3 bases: TGCGCCAGCAGCTCAGCGGGAATGAACACAGATACGCAGTATTTT.

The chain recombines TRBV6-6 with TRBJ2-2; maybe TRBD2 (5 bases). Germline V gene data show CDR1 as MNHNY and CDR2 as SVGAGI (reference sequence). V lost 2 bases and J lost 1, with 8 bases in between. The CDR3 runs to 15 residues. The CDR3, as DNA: TGTGCCAGCAGTTACCTAGCTAAGAACACCGGGGAGCTGTTTTTT. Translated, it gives CASSYLAKNTGELFF.

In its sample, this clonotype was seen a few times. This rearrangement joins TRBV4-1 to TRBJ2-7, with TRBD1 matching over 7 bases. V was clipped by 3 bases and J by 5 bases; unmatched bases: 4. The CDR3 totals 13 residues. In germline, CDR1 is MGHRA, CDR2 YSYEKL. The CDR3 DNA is TGCGCCAGCAGCCAGGCGGACAGGAACGAGCAGTACGTC. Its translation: CASSQADRNEQYV.

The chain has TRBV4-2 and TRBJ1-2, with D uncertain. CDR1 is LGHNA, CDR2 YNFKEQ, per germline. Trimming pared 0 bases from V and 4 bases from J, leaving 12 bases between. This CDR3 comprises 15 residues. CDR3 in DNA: TGTGCCAGCAGCCAAGAAGGAGAGGTCCTCTATGGCTACACCTTC. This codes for CASSQEGEVLYGYTF.

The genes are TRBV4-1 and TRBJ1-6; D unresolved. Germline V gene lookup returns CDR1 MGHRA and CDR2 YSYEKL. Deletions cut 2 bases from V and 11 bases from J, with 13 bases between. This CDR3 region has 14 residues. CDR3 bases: TGCGCCAGCAGCCAATCCCAGGTCGCGGCACCCCTCCACTTT. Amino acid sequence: CASSQSQVAAPLHF.

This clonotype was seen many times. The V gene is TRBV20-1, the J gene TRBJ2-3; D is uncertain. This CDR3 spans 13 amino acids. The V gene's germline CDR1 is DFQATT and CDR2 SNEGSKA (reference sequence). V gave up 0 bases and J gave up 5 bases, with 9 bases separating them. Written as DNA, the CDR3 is TGCAGTGCTAGAGATTACGAACGAGATACGCAGTATTTT. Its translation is CSARDYERDTQYF.

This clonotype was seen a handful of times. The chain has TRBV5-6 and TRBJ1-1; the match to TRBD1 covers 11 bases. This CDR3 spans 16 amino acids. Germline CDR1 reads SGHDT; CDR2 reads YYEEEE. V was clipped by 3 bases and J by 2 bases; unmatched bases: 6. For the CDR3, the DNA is TGTGCCAGCAGCTGGGGGGACAGGGGGAAAAACACTGAAGCTTTCTTT. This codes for CASSWGDRGKNTEAFF. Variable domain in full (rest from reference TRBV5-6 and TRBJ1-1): DAGVTQSPTHLIKTRGQQVTLRCSPKSGHDTVSWYQQALGQGPQFIFQYYEEEERQRGNFPDRFSGHQFPNYSSELNVNALLLGDSALYLCASSWGDRGKNTEAFFGQGTRLTVV.

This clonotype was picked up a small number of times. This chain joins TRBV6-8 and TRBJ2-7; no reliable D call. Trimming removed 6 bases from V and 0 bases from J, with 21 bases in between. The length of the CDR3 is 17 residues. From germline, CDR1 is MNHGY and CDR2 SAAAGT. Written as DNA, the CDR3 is TGTGCCAGCAGCCATTTCCAAATACCGAGAAGCTCCTACGAGCAGTACGTC. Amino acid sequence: CASSHFQIPRSSYEQYV.

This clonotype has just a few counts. CDR3 sequence reads: CSVGGGDTDTQYF. CDR3 DNA sequence: TGCAGCGTTGGAGGGGGGGACACAGATACGCAGTATTTT. The chain uses TRBV29-1 and TRBJ2-3, with D possibly matching TRBD2 (7 bases). CDR1 is SQVTM and CDR2 is ANQGSEA in the germline V gene. CDR3 size: 13 residues. The V end was cut by 4 bases, the J end by 2 bases, with 10 bases between.

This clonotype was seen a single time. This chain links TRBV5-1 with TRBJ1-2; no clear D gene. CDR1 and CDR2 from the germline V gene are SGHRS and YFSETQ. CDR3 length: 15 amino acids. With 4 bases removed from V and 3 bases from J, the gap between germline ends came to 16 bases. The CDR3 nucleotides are TGCGCCAGCAGCCTGAGGGCGGCCGGAGACTATGGCTACACCTTC. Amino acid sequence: CASSLRAAGDYGYTF.

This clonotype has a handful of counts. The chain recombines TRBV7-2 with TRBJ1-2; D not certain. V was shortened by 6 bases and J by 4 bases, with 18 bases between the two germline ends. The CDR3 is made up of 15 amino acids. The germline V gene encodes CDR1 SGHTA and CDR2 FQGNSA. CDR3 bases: TGTGCCAGCAGAATCGCACCCGGAGGGCTCTATGGCTACACCTTC. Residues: CASRIAPGGLYGYTF.

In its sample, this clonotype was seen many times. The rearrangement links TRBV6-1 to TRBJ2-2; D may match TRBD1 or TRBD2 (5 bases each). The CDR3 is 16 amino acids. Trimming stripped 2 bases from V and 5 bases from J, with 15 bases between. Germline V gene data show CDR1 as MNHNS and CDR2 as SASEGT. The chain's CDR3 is CASSERGGFSTGELFF. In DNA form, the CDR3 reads TGTGCCAGCAGTGAACGGGGCGGCTTTTCGACCGGGGAGCTGTTTTTT.

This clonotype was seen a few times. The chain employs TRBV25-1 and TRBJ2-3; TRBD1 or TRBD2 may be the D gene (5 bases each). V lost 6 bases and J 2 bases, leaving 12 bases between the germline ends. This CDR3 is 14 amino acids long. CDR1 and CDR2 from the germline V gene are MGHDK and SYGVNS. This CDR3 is CASSDVGTTDTQYF. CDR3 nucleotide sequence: TGTGCCAGCAGCGACGTGGGGACCACAGATACGCAGTATTTT.

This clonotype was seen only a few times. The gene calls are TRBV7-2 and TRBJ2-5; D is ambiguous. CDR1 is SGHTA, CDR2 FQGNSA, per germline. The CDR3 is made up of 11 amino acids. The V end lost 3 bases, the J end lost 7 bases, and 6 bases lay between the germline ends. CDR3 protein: CASSLLGTQYF. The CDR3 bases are TGTGCCAGCAGCTTGTTGGGGACCCAGTACTTC.

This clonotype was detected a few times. CDR3 protein: CASSVDGGQETQYF. CDR3 DNA: TGTGCCAGCAGCGTAGATGGTGGGCAAGAGACCCAGTACTTC. This chain uses TRBV9 with TRBJ2-5, with D unclear. The germline V and J ends were trimmed by 0 bases and 2 bases, with 8 bases remaining between them. The germline V gene has CDR1 SGDLS and CDR2 YYNGEE. CDR3 size: 14 residues.

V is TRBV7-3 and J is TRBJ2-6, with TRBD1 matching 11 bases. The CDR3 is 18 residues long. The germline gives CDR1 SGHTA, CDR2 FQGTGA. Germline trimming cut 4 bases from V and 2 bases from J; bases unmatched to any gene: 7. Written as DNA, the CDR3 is TGTGCCAGCAGCTCGGGGCCGGGACAGGGGGCTGGGGCCAACGTCCTGACTTTC. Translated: CASSSGPGQGAGANVLTF.

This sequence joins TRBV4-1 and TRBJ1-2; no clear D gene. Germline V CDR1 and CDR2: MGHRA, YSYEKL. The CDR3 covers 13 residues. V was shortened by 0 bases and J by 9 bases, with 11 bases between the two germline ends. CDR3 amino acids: CASSQERDWSYTF. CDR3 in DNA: TGCGCCAGCAGCCAAGAACGCGATTGGAGCTACACCTTC.

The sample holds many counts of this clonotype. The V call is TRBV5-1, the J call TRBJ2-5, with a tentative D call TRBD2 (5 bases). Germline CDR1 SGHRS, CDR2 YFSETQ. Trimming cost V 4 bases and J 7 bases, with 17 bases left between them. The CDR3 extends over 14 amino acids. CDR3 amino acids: CASSIGKLEGTQYF. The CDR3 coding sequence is TGCGCCAGCAGCATTGGGAAACTAGAGGGGACCCAGTACTTC.

CDR3 in DNA: TGCAGCGTTGAAGATCCGAGGGGGGGCTACACCTTC. Translated, it gives CSVEDPRGGYTF. The chain couples TRBV29-1 to TRBJ1-2, with D possibly being TRBD1 (6 bases). The CDR3 is made up of 12 amino acids. Germline V lookup: CDR1 SQVTM, CDR2 ANQGSEA. Between the trimmed V and J ends, which lost 0 bases and 8 bases, there was a span of 10 bases.

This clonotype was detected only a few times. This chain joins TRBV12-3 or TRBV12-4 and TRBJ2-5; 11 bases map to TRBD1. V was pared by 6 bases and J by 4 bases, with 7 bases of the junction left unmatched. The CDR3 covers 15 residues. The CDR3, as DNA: TGTGCCAGCAGCCCGGCGGGACAGGGGGTAGAGACCCAGTACTTC. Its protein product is CASSPAGQGVETQYF.

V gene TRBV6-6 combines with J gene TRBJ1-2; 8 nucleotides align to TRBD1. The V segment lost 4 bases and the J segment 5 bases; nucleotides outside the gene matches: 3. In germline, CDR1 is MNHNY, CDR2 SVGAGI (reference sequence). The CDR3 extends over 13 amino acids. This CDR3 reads CASSSDREYGYTF. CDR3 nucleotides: TGTGCCAGCAGTTCGGACAGGGAATATGGCTACACCTTC.

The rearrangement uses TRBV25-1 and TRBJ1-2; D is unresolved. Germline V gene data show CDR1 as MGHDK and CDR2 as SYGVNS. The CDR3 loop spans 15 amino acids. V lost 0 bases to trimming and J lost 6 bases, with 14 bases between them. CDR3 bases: TGTGCCAGCAGTGAATATACGGCAGCCCTCGATGGCTACACCTTC. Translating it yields CASSEYTAALDGYTF.

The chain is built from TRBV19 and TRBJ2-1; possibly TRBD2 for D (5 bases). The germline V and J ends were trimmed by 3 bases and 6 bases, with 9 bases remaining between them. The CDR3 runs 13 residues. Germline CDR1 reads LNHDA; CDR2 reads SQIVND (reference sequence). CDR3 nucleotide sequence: TGTGCCAGTAGTATCGGACTCCTCAATGAGCAGTTCTTC. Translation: CASSIGLLNEQFF. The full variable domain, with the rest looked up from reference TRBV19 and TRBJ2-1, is DGGITQSPKYLFRKEGQNVTLSCEQNLNHDAMYWYRQDPGQGLRLIYYSQIVNDFQKGDIAEGYSVSREKKESFPLTVTSAQKNPTAFYLCASSIGLLNEQFFGPGTRLTVL.

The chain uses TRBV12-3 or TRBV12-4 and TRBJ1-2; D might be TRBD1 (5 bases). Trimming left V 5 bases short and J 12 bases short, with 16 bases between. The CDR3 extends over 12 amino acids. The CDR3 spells CASSGGTASHTF. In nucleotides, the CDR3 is TGTGCCAGCAGTGGGGGGACGGCATCCCACACCTTC.

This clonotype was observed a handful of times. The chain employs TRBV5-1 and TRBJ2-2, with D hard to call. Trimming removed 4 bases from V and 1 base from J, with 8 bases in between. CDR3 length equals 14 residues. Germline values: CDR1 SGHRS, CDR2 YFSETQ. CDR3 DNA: TGCGCCAGCAGCGTACGACAGAACACCGGGGAGCTGTTTTTT. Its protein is CASSVRQNTGELFF. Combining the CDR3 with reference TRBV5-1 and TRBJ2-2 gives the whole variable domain KAGVTQTPRYLIKTRGQQVTLSCSPISGHRSVSWYQQTPGQGLQFLFEYFSETQRNKGNFPGRFSGRQFSNSRSEMNVSTLELGDSALYLCASSVRQNTGELFFGEGSRLTVL.